This is a list of T cell receptor beta chains from one sample in a study of regulatory T cells in long-lasting Graves disease. TCRdb fed the multiplex PCR reads into MiXCR, producing one record per CDR3 protein. The repertoire consists of about 200,000 distinct CDR3 sequences, with roughly 19% occurring once and the leading ten covering approximately 12%. This sample was also put to use in a study of T cells in Graves' hyperthyroidism and ophthalmopathy.

Specimen: peripheral blood mononuclear cells (PBMCs), collected at new diagnosis, from a patient treated with antithyroid drugs. The receptors were gathered from a woman in her twenties or thirties with Graves disease. CDR3s include the opening cysteine and the closing phenylalanine or tryptophan. Some rows have no size entry. The others give once, few or many, or a class for an expanded clone.

clone_size j_call cdr3_length v_call cdr3_aa
many TRBJ2-7 14 TRBV6-5 CASSLEGARYEQYF
. TRBJ1-1 12 TRBV7-6 CASSSGRTEAFF
many TRBJ1-2 16 TRBV19 CASSIEGRTRGYGYTF
. TRBJ1-6 16 TRBV2 CASTFIRSSYDSPLHF
many TRBJ2-5 13 TRBV18 CASSGRYQETQYF
many TRBJ1-1 15 TRBV12-3/TRBV12-4 CASSLAPDSPTKAFF
many TRBJ1-1 15 TRBV7-2 CASSVARGRGTEAFF
. TRBJ2-5 14 TRBV5-1 CASSFKGATETQYF
many TRBJ2-5 16 TRBV6-2/TRBV6-3 CASSFGTVSLGETQYF
. TRBJ2-1 16 TRBV7-9 CASSLRTSGRYNEQFF
many TRBJ1-2 12 TRBV5-6 CASSPTGAGYTF
few TRBJ2-7 14 TRBV3-1 CASSQGVTSYEQYF
once TRBJ2-1 17 TRBV20-1 CSAQIAFEDVNYNEQFF
many TRBJ2-1 17 TRBV28 CASRGTSGLRSYNEQFF
many TRBJ1-1 12 TRBV20-1 CSARYGNTEAFF
few TRBJ2-7 15 TRBV9 CASSESQGKTYEQYF
few TRBJ1-6 15 TRBV11-2 CASSFGQNYNSPLHF
many TRBJ1-5 14 TRBV12-3/TRBV12-4 CASRHRDRNQPQHF